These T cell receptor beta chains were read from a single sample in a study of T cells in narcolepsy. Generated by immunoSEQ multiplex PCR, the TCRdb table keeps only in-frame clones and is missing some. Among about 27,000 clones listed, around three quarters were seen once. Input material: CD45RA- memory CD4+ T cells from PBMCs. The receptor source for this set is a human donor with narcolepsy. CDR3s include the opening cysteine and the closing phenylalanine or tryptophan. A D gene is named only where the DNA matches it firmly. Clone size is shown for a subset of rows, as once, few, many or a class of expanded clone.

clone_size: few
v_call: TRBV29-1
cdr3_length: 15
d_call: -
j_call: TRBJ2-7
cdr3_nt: TGCAGCGTCGACGGATTACAGGGCGTTCTGTACGAGCAGTACTTC
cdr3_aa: CSVDGLQGVLYEQYF

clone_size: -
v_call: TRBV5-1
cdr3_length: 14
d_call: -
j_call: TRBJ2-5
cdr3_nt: TGCGCCAGCAGCTTGCTGCGAATAGCGGAGACCCAGTACTTC
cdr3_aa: CASSLLRIAETQYF

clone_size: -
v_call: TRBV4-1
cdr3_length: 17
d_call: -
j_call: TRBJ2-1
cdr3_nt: TGCGCCAGCAGCCAAGGGGGGGCCCTAAGCTCCTACAATGAGCAGTTCTTC
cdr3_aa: CASSQGGALSSYNEQFF

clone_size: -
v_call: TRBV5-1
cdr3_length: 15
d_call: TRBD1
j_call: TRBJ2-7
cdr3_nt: TGCGCCAGCAGCTGGACCGGGACAGGGGCTGTCGAGCAGTACTTC
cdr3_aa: CASSWTGTGAVEQYF

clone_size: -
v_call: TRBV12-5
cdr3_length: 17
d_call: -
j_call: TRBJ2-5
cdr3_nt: TGTGCTAGTCTGGGATCCCACCGGGACCTCTATCGAGAGACCCAGTACTTC
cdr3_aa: CASLGSHRDLYRETQYF

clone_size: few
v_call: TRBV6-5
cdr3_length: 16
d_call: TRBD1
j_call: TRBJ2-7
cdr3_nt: TGTGCCAGCAGTTACGCCGGACAGGGGGACCCCTACGAGCAGTACTTC
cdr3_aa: CASSYAGQGDPYEQYF

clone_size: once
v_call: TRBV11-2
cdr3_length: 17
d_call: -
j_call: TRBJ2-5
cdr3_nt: TGTGCCAGCAGCTTAGATTTGGCAGGAGGCGAGGTGGAGACCCAGTACTTC
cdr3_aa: CASSLDLAGGEVETQYF

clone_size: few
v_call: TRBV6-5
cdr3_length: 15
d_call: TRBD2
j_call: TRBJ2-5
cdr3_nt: TGTGCCAGCAAACTAGCGGGGGGGCCTAGAGAGACCCAGTACTTC
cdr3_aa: CASKLAGGPRETQYF

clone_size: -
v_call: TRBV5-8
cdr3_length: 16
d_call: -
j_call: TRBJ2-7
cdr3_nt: TGTGCCAGCAGCTTCGGAACCGGCTACGGGGAATACGAGCAGTACTTC
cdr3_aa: CASSFGTGYGEYEQYF

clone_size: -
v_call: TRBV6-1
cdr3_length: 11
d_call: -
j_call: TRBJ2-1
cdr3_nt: TGTGCCACCCGGACGGGCAAAGAGCAGTTCTTC
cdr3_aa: CATRTGKEQFF

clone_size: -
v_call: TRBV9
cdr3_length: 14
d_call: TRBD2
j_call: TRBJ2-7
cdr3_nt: TGTGCCAGCAGCGTAGAGAGCTGGGGGGGAGAGCAGTACTTC
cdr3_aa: CASSVESWGGEQYF

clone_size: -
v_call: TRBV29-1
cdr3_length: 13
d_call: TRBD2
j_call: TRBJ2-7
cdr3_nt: TGCAGCGTTGAAGGGGGAGGGGTCTACGAGCAGTACTTC
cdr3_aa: CSVEGGGVYEQYF

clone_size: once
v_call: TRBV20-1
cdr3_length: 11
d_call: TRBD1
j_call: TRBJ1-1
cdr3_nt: TGCAGTTTGGACAGGGGGACTGAAGCTTTCTTT
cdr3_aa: CSLDRGTEAFF

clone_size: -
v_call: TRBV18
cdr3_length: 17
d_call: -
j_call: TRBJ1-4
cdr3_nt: TGTGCCAGCTCACCTGTTGTCAGGGAAGATAAAGGTGAAAAACTGTTTTTT
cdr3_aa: CASSPVVREDKGEKLFF

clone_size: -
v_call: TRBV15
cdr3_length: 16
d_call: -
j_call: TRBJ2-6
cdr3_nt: TGTGCCACCAGCTCAGGGGAGAGCTCTGGGGCCAACGTCCTGACTTTC
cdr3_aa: CATSSGESSGANVLTF

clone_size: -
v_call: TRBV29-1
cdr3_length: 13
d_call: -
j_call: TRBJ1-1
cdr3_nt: TGCAGCGTTGAAGAGCCCCGGGGCACTGAAGCTTTCTTT
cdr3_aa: CSVEEPRGTEAFF